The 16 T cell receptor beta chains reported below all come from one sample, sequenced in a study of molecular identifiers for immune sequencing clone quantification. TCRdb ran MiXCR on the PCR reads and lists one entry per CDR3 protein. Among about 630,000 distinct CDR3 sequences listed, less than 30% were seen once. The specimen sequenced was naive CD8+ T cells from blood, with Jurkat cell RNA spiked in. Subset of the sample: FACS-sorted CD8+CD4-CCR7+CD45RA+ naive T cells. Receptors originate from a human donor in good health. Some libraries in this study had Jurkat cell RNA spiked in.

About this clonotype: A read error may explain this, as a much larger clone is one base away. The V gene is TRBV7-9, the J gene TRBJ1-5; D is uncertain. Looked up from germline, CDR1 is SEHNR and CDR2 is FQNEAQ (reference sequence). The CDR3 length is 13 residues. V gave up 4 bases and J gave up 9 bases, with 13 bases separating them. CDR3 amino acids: CASSSYVAGPQHF. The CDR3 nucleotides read TGTGCCAGCAGCTCGTATGTTGCGGGGCCCCAGCATTTT.

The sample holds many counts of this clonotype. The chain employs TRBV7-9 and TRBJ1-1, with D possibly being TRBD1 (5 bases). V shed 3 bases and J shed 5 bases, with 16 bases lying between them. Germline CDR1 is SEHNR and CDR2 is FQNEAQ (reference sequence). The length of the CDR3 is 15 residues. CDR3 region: CASSLSAGLVTEAFF. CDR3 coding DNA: TGTGCCAGCAGCTTGTCTGCGGGACTTGTTACTGAAGCTTTCTTT.

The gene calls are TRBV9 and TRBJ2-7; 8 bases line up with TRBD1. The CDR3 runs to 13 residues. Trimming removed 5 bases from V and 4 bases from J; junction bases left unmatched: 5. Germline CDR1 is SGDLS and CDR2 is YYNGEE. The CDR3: CASSGDRTYEQYF. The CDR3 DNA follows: TGTGCCAGCAGTGGGGACAGGACTTACGAGCAGTACTTC.

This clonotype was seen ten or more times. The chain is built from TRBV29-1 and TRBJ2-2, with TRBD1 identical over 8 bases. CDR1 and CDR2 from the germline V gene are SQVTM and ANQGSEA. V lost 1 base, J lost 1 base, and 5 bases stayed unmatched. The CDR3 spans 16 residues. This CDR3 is CSVEGAGGLNTGELFF. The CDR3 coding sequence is TGCAGCGTTGAAGGCGCAGGGGGCTTGAACACCGGGGAGCTGTTTTTT.

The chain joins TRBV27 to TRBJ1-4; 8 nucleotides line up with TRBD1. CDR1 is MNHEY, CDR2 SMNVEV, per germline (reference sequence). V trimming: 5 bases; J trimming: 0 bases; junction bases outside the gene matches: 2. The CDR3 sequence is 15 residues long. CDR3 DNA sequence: TGTGCCAGCAGTCAACAGGGGGCAACTAATGAAAAACTGTTTTTT. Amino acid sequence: CASSQQGATNEKLFF.

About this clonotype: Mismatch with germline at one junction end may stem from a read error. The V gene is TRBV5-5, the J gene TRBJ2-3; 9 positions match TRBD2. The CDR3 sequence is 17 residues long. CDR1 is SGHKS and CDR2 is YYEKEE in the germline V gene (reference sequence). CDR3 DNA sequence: TGTGCCGGCAGCTTGGTGGGTAGCGGGAGTGCAATAGATACGCAGTATTTT. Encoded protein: CAGSLVGSGSAIDTQYF.

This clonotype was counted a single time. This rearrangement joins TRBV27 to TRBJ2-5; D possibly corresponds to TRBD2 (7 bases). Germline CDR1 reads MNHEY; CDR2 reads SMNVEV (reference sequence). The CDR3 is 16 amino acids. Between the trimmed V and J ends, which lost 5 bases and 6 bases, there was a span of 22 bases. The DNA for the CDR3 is TGTGCCAGCAGTCCCACGGAGTGGGGGGGCACGAAGACCCAGTACTTC. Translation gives CASSPTEWGGTKTQYF.

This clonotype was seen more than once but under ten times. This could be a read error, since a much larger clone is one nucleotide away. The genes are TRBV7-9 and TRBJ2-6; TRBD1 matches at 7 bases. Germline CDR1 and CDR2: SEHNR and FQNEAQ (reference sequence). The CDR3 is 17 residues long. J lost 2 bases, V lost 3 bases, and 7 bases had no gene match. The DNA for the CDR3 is TGTGCCAGCAGCTTTGGTCTTGGACAGGCTGGGGCCAACGTCCTGACTTTC. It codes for CASSFGLGQAGANVLTF.

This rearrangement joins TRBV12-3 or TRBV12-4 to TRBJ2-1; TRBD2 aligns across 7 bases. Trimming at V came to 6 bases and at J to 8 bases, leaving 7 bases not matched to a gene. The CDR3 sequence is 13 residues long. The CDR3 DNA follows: TGTGCCAGCAGCCTCAGACTAGCCTATGAGCAGTTCTTC. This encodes CASSLRLAYEQFF.

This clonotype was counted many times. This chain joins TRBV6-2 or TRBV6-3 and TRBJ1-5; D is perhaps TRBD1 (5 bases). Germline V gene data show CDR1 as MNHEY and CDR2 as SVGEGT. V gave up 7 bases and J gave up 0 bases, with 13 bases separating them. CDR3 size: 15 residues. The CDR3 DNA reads TGTGCCAGCAACCCAACAGGATCTAGCAATCAGCCCCAGCATTTT. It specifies CASNPTGSSNQPQHF.

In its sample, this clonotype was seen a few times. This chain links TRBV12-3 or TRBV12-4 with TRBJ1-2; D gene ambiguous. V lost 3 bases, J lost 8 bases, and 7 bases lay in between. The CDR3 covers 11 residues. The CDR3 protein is CASSLGLGYTF. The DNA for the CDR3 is TGTGCCAGCAGTTTGGGCCTGGGCTACACCTTC.

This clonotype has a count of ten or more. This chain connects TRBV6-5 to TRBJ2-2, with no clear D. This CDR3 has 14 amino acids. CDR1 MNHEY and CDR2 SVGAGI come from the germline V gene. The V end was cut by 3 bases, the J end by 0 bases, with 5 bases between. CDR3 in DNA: TGTGCCAGCAGTTATTCCACGAACACCGGGGAGCTGTTTTTT. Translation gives CASSYSTNTGELFF.

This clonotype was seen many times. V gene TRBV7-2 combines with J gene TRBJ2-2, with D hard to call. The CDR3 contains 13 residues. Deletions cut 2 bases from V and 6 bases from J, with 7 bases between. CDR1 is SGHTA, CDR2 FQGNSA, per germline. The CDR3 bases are TGTGCCAGCAGCTTATCCCCCTCCGGGGAGCTGTTTTTT. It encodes CASSLSPSGELFF. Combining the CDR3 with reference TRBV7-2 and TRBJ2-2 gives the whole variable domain GAGVSQSPSNKVTEKGKDVELRCDPISGHTALYWYRQSLGQGLEFLIYFQGNSAPDKSGLPSDRFSAERTGGSVSTLTIQRTQQEDSAVYLCASSLSPSGELFFGEGSRLTVL.

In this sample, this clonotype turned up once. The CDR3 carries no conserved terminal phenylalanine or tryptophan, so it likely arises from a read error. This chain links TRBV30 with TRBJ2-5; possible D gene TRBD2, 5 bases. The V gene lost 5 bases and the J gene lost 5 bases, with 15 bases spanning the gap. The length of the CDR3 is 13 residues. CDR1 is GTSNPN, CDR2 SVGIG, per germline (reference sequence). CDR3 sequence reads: CAWFVGGRETQYS. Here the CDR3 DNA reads TGTGCCTGGTTTGTTGGCGGGCGGGAGACCCAGTACTCC.

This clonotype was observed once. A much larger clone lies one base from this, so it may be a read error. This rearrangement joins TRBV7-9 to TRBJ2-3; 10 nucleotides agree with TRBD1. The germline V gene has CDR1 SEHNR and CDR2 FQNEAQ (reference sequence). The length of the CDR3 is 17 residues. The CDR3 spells CAGSSSFGTGVTDTQYF. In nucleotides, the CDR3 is TGTGCCGGCAGCTCCTCATTCGGGACAGGGGTCACAGATACGCAGTATTTT.

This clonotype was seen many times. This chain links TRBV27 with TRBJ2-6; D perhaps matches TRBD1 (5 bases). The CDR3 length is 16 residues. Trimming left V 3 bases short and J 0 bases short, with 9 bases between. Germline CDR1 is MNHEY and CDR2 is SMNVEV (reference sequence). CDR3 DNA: TGTGCCAGCAGTTTCGGACATCCCTCTGGGGCCAACGTCCTGACTTTC. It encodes CASSFGHPSGANVLTF.